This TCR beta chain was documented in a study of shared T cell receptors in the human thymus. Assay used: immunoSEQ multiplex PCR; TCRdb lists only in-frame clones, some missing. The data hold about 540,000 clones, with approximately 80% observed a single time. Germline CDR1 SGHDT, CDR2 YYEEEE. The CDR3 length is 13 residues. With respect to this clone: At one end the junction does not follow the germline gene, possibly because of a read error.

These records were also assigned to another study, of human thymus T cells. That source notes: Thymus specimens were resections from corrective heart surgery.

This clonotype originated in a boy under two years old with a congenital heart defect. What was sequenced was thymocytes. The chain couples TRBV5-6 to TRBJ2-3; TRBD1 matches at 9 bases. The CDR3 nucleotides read TGTGCCAGCAGCTCCCCCCGGGACAGGGTGTCGAATTTT. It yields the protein CASSSPRDRVSNF.